This entry describes one T cell receptor beta chain. This entry belongs to a study of blood T cell repertoires in COVID-19. Data came from immunoSEQ multiplex PCR; TCRdb stores just in-frame clones and leaves some out. Of approximately 300,000 clones listed, under 90% are singletons. With 2 bases removed from V and 3 bases from J, the gap between germline ends came to 17 bases. The CDR3 is 16 residues long. Germline CDR1 and CDR2: MNHEY and SVGEGT. This sequence originates from a man aged 25-40 years who had recovered from COVID-19. Sequencing used PBMCs or T cells enriched from blood (not recorded which). The gene calls are TRBV6-2 or TRBV6-3 and TRBJ2-7; D might be TRBD1 (6 bases). The CDR3 DNA reads as TGTGCCAGCAGTTACCCGACGGGACATAGAGACTACGAGCAGTACTTC. Amino acids: CASSYPTGHRDYEQYF.